The rows below give T cell receptor beta chains drawn from one sample of a study of blood T cell repertoires in COVID-19. Profiled with immunoSEQ multiplex PCR; TCRdb holds only in-frame clones, not every one. This sample has 70,000 or so clones, with 70% to 90% found just once. The sample comprised peripheral blood. These receptors were obtained from a human donor in a cohort sampled during active COVID-19. Each CDR3 is given with its conserved first and last residue. The order of the fields is CDR3 length, J gene, V gene, CDR3 protein.

length: 13
J: TRBJ1-2
V: TRBV12-3/TRBV12-4
CDR3: CASSFQGATGYTF

length: 14
J: TRBJ2-7
V: TRBV18
CDR3: CASSPGTGRDEQYF

length: 13
J: TRBJ2-3
V: TRBV28
CDR3: CASSSVDRDTQYF

length: 15
J: TRBJ2-5
V: TRBV5-6
CDR3: CASSILTGPRETQYF

length: 14
J: TRBJ2-5
V: TRBV2
CDR3: CASSEQWAQETQYF

length: 14
J: TRBJ1-5
V: TRBV19
CDR3: CASSMSGGNQPQHF

length: 15
J: TRBJ2-3
V: TRBV6-5
CDR3: CASRLSGAGTDTQYF

length: 14
J: TRBJ1-1
V: TRBV6-1
CDR3: CASSEVGQSTEAFF

length: 14
J: TRBJ1-5
V: TRBV19
CDR3: CASSPGAGSQPQHF

length: 15
J: TRBJ2-3
V: TRBV6-5
CDR3: CASSYSGARTDTQYF

length: 15
J: TRBJ1-1
V: TRBV4-2
CDR3: CASSRPGQGASEAFF

length: 13
J: TRBJ2-2
V: TRBV7-9
CDR3: CASSHMNTGELFF

length: 15
J: TRBJ2-1
V: TRBV2
CDR3: CASRRQGGSYNEQFF

length: 19
J: TRBJ2-3
V: TRBV10-1
CDR3: CASSESGRLAGRFTDTQYF

length: 13
J: TRBJ2-2
V: TRBV11-3
CDR3: CASTRGKAGELFF

length: 16
J: TRBJ2-3
V: TRBV28
CDR3: CASSPVLAGDSDTQYF

length: 16
J: TRBJ1-2
V: TRBV4-1
CDR3: CASSQEDRALGYGYTF

length: 12
J: TRBJ2-2
V: TRBV11-2
CDR3: CASWGVVGELFF